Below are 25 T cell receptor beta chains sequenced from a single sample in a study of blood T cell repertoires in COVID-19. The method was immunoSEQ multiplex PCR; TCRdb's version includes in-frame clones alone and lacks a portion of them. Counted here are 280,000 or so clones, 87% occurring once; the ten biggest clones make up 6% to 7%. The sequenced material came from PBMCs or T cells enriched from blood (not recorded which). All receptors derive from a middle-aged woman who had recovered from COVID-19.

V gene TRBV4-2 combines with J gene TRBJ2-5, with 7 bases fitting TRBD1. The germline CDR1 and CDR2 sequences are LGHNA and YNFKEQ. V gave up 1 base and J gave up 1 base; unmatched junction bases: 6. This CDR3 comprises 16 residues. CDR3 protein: CASSQVMGQFQETQYF. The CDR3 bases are TGTGCCAGCAGCCAAGTTATGGGACAGTTCCAAGAGACCCAGTACTTC.

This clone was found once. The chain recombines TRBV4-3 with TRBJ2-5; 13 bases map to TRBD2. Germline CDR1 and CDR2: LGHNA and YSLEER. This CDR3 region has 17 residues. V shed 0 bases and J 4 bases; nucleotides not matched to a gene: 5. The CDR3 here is CASSQDRTSGSGETQYF. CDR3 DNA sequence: TGCGCCAGCAGCCAAGATCGGACTAGCGGGAGTGGAGAGACCCAGTACTTC.

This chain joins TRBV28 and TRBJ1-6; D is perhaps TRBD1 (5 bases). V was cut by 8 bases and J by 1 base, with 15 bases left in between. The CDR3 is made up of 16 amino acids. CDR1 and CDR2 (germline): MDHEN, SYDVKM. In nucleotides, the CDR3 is TGTGCCAGCCTCCATGGCGGGGCATCCTATAATTCACCCCTCCACTTT. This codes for CASLHGGASYNSPLHF.

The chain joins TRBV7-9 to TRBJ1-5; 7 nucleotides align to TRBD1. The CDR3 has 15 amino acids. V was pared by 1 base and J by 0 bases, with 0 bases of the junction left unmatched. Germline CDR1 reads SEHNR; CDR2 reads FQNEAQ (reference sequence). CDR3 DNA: TGTGCCAGCAGCTTAGGGGACAGTAGCAATCAGCCCCAGCATTTT. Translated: CASSLGDSSNQPQHF. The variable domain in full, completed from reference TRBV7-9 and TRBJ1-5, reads DTGVSQNPRHKITKRGQNVTFRCDPISEHNRLYWYRQTLGQGPEFLTYFQNEAQLEKSRLLSDRFSAERPKGSFSTLEIQRTEQGDSAMYLCASSLGDSSNQPQHFGDGTRLSIL.

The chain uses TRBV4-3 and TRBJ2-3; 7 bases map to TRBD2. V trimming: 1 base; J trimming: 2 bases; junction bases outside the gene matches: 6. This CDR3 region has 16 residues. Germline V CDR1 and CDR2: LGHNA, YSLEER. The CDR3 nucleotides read TGCGCCAGCAGCCAAGGGTGGACTAGGAACACAGATACGCAGTATTTT. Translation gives CASSQGWTRNTDTQYF.

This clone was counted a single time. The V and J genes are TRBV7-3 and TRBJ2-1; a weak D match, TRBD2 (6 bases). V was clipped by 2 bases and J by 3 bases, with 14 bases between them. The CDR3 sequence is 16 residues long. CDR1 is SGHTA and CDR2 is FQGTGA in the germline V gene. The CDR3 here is CASSLGQWDFYNEQFF. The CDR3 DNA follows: TGTGCCAGCAGCTTAGGTCAGTGGGACTTCTACAATGAGCAGTTCTTC.

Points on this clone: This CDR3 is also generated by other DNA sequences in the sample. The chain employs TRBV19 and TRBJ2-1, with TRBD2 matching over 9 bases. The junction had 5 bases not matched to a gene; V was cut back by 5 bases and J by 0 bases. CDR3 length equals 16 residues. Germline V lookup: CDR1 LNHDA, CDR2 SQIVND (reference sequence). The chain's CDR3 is CASSLTSGSSYNEQFF. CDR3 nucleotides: TGTGCCAGTAGTCTGACTAGCGGAAGCTCCTACAATGAGCAGTTCTTC.

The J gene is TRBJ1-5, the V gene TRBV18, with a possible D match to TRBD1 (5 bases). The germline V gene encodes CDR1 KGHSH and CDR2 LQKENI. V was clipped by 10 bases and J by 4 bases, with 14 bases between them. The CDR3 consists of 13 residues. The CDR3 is CATATGGNQPQHF. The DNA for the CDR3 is TGTGCCACCGCGACTGGGGGGAATCAGCCCCAGCATTTT.

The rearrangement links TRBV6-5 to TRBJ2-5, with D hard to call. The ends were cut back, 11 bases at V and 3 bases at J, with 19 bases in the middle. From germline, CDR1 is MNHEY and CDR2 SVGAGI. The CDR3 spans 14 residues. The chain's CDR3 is CASKNTFQEETQYF. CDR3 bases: TGTGCCTCGAAGAACACATTTCAAGAAGAGACCCAGTACTTC.

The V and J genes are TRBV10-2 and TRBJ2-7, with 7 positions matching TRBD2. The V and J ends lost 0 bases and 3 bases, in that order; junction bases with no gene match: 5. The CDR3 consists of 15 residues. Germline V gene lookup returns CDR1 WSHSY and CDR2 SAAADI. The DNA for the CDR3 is TGCGCCAGCAGTGAGTCGGTAGCGGGCCACTACGAGCAGTACTTC. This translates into CASSESVAGHYEQYF.

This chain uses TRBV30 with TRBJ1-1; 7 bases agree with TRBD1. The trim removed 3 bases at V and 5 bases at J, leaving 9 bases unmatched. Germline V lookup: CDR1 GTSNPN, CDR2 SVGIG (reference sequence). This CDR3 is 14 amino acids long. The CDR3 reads CAWSFRGYHTEAFF. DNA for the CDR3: TGTGCCTGGAGCTTCAGGGGGTATCATACTGAAGCTTTCTTT. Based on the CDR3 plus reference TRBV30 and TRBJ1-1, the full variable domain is SQTIHQWPATLVQPVGSPLSLECTVEGTSNPNLYWYRQAAGRGLQLLFYSVGIGQISSEVPQNLSASRPQDRQFILSSKKLLLSDSGFYLCAWSFRGYHTEAFFGQGTRLTVV.

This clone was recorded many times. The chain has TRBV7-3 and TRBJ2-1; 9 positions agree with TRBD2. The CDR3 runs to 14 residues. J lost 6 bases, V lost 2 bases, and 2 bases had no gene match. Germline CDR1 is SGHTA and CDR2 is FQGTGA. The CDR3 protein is CASSLAGGSNEQFF. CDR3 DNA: TGTGCCAGCAGCTTAGCGGGAGGGAGCAATGAGCAGTTCTTC. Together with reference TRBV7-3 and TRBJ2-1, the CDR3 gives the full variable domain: GAGVSQTPSNKVTEKGKYVELRCDPISGHTALYWYRQSLGQGPEFLIYFQGTGAADDSGLPNDRFFAVRPEGSVSTLKIQRTERGDSAVYLCASSLAGGSNEQFFGPGTRLTVL.

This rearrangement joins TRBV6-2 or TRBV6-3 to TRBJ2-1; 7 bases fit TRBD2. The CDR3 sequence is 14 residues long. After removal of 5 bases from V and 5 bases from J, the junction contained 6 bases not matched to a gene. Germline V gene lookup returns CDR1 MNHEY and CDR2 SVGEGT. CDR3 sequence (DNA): TGTGCCAGCAGTCGGACTAGATTCCACAATGAGCAGTTCTTC. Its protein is CASSRTRFHNEQFF.

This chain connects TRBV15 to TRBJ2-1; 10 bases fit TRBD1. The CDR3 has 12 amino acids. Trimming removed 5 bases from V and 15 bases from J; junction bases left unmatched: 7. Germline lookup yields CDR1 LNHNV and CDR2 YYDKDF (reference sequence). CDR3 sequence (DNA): TGTGCCACCAGCCTACGGGACAGGGGATCGTTCTTC. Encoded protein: CATSLRDRGSFF.

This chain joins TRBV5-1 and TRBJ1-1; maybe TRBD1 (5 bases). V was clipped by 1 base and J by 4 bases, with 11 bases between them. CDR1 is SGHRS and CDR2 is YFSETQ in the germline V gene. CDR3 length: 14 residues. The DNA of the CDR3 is TGCGCCAGCAGCTTGATTTCAGGGTCCACTGAAGCTTTCTTT. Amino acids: CASSLISGSTEAFF.

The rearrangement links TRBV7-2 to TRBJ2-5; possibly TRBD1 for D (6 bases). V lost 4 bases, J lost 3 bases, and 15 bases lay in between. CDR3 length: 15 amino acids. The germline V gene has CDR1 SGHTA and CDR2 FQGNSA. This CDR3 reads CASSSRGRGKETQYF. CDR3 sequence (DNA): TGTGCCAGCAGCTCCCGGGGTAGGGGGAAAGAGACCCAGTACTTC.

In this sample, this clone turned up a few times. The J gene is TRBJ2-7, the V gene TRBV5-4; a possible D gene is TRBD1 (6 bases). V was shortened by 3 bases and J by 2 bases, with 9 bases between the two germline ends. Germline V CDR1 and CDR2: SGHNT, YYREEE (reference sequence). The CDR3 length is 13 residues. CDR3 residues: CASSSRDTYEQYF. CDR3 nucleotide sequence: TGTGCCAGCAGCTCCCGGGACACCTACGAGCAGTACTTC.

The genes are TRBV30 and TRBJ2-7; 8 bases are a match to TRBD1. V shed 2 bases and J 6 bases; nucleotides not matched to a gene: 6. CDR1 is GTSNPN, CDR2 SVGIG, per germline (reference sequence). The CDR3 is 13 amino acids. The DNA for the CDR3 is TGTGCCTGGAGTAGGCAGGGGGCGATCGAGCAGTACTTC. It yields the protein CAWSRQGAIEQYF.

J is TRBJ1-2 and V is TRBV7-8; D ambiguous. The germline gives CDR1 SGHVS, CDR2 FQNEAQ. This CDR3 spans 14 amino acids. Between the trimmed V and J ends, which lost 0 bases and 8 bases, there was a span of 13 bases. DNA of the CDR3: TGTGCCAGCAGCTTAGCGCGCGGGGTAGAGGGCTACACCTTC. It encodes CASSLARGVEGYTF.

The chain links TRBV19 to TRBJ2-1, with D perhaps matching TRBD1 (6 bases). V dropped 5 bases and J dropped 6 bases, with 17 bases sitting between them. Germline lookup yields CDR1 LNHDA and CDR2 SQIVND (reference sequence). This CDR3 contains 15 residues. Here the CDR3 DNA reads TGTGCCAGTAGTTCCACAGGGCTCCCCGGCAATGAGCAGTTCTTC. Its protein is CASSSTGLPGNEQFF.

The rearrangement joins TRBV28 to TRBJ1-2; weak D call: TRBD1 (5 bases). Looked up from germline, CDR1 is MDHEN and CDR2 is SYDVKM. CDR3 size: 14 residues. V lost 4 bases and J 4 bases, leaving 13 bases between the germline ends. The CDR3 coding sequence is TGTGCCAGCAGTTCTCAGGGATTGGGCTATGGCTACACCTTC. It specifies CASSSQGLGYGYTF.

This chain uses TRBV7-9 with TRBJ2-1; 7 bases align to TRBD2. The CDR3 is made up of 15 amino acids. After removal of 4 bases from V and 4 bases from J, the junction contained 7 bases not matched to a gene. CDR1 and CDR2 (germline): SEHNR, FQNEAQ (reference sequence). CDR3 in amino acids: CASSSRDYEYNEQFF. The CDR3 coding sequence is TGTGCCAGCAGCTCCCGGGACTACGAATACAATGAGCAGTTCTTC. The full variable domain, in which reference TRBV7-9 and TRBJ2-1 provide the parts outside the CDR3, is DTGVSQNPRHKITKRGQNVTFRCDPISEHNRLYWYRQTLGQGPEFLTYFQNEAQLEKSRLLSDRFSAERPKGSFSTLEIQRTEQGDSAMYLCASSSRDYEYNEQFFGPGTRLTVL.

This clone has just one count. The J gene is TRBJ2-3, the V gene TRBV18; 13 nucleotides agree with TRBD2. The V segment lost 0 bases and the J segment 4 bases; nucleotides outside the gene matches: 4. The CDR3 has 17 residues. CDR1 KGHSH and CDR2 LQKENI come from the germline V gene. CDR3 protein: CASSPPGGLAGADTQYF. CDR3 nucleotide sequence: TGTGCCAGCTCACCACCGGGAGGACTAGCGGGAGCAGATACGCAGTATTTT.

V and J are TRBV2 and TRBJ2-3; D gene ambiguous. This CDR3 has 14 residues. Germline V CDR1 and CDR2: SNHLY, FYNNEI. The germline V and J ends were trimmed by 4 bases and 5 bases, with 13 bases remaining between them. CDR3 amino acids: CASSGSRAGDTQYF. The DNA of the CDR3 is TGTGCCAGCAGTGGGTCCCGCGCTGGAGATACGCAGTATTTT.

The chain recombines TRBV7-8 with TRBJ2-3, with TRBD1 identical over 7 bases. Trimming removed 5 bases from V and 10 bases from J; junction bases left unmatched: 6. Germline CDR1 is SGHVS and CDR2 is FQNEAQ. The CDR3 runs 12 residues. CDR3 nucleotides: TGTGCCAGCAGCCAACAGGGGTCGGCGCAGTATTTT. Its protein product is CASSQQGSAQYF.